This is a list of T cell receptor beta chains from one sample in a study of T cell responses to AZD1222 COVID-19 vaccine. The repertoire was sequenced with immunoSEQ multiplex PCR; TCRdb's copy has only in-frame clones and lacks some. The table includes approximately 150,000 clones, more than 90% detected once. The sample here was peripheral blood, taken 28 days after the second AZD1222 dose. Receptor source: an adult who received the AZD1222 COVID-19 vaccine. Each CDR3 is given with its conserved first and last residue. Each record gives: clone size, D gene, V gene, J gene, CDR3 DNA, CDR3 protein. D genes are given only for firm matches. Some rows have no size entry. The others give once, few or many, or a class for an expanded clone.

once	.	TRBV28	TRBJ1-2	TGTGCCGCCGACCCCGATGGACTTCCACGGGGTGGCTACACCTTC	CAADPDGLPRGGYTF
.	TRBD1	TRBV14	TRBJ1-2	TGTGCCAGCAGCCTTCGACAGGGGTTCGACTATGGCTACACCTTC	CASSLRQGFDYGYTF
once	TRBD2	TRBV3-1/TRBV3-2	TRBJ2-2	TGTGCCAGCAGCCTCCTAGCGGGAGGGAACACCGGGGAGCTGTTTTTT	CASSLLAGGNTGELFF
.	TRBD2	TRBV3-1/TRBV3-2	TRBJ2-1	TGTGCCAGCAGCCAACCGGGACTACCCTACAATGAGCAGTTCTTC	CASSQPGLPYNEQFF
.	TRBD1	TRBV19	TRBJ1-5	TGTGCCAGTAGTACCGGGACAGGGGGCGGTCAGCCCCAGCATTTT	CASSTGTGGGQPQHF
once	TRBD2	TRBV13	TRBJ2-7	TGTGCCAGCAGCTTAGGCCTAGCGGGAGGTTCCACTTCCTACGAGCAGTACTTC	CASSLGLAGGSTSYEQYF
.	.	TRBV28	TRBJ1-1	TGTGCCAGCAACCAAATCGGACAGACGAACACTGAAGCTTTCTTT	CASNQIGQTNTEAFF
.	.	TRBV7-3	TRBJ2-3	TGTGCCAGCAGCTCCCAGTCCACAGATACGCAGTATTTT	CASSSQSTDTQYF
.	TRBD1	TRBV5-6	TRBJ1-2	TGTGCCAGCAGCTCGGTCCGGGACAGGTATGGCTACACCTTC	CASSSVRDRYGYTF
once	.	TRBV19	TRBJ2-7	TGTGCCAGTAGTATAGGGAGGACATCGATCCCCTACGAGCAGTACTTC	CASSIGRTSIPYEQYF
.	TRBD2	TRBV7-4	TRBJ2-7	TGTGCCAGCAGCTCAAGCCCTAGCGGGAGGGACGAGCAGTACTTC	CASSSSPSGRDEQYF
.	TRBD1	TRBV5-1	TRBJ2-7	TGCGCCAGCAGCCCAGGGACAGGGGATGCATACGAGCAGTACTTC	CASSPGTGDAYEQYF
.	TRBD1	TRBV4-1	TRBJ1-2	TGCGCCAGCAGCCAGACGATCTCAGGGGGCGCTGACTATGGCTACACCTTC	CASSQTISGGADYGYTF
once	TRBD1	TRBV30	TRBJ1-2	TGTGCCTCCGGACAGGGGGTGAACTATGGCTACACCTTC	CASGQGVNYGYTF
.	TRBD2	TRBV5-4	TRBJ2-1	TGTGCCAGCAGCTTTAGCGGGAGCCACAATGAGCAGTTCTTC	CASSFSGSHNEQFF
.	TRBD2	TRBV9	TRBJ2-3	TGTGCCAGCAGCGTGGAATTAGCGGGAGAATCCACAGATACGCAGTATTTT	CASSVELAGESTDTQYF
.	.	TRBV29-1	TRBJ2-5	TGCAGCGTCGGATTCTCGGGGGAGACCCAGTACTTC	CSVGFSGETQYF
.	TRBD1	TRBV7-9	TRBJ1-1	TGTGCCAGCAGAATTGGACAGGAGAAGGAAGCTTTCTTT	CASRIGQEKEAFF
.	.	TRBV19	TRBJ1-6	TGTGCCAGTAGTTCAAGAGGGACCTTCAATTCACCCCTCCACTTT	CASSSRGTFNSPLHF
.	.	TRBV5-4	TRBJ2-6	TGTGCCAGCAGCTTGTTCGGTGGGGCCAACGTCCTGACTTTC	CASSLFGGANVLTF
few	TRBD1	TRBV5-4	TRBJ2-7	TGTGCCAGCAGCGGAGGTCCCGGGACAGGTTCCTACGAGCAGTACTTC	CASSGGPGTGSYEQYF
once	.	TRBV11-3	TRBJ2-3	TGTGCCAGCAGTGTCCGAGTCGAGCGGAGCACAGATACGCAGTATTTT	CASSVRVERSTDTQYF
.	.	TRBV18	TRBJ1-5	TGTGCCAGCTCACAACAGGGAAATCAGCCCCAGCATTTT	CASSQQGNQPQHF
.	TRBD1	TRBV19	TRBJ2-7	TGTGCCAGTAGTCTTATTACCGGGACAGGGAGCGAGCAGTACTTC	CASSLITGTGSEQYF
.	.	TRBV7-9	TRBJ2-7	TGTGCCACCGAGGGGCAGGGGACCTACGAGCAGTACTTC	CATEGQGTYEQYF